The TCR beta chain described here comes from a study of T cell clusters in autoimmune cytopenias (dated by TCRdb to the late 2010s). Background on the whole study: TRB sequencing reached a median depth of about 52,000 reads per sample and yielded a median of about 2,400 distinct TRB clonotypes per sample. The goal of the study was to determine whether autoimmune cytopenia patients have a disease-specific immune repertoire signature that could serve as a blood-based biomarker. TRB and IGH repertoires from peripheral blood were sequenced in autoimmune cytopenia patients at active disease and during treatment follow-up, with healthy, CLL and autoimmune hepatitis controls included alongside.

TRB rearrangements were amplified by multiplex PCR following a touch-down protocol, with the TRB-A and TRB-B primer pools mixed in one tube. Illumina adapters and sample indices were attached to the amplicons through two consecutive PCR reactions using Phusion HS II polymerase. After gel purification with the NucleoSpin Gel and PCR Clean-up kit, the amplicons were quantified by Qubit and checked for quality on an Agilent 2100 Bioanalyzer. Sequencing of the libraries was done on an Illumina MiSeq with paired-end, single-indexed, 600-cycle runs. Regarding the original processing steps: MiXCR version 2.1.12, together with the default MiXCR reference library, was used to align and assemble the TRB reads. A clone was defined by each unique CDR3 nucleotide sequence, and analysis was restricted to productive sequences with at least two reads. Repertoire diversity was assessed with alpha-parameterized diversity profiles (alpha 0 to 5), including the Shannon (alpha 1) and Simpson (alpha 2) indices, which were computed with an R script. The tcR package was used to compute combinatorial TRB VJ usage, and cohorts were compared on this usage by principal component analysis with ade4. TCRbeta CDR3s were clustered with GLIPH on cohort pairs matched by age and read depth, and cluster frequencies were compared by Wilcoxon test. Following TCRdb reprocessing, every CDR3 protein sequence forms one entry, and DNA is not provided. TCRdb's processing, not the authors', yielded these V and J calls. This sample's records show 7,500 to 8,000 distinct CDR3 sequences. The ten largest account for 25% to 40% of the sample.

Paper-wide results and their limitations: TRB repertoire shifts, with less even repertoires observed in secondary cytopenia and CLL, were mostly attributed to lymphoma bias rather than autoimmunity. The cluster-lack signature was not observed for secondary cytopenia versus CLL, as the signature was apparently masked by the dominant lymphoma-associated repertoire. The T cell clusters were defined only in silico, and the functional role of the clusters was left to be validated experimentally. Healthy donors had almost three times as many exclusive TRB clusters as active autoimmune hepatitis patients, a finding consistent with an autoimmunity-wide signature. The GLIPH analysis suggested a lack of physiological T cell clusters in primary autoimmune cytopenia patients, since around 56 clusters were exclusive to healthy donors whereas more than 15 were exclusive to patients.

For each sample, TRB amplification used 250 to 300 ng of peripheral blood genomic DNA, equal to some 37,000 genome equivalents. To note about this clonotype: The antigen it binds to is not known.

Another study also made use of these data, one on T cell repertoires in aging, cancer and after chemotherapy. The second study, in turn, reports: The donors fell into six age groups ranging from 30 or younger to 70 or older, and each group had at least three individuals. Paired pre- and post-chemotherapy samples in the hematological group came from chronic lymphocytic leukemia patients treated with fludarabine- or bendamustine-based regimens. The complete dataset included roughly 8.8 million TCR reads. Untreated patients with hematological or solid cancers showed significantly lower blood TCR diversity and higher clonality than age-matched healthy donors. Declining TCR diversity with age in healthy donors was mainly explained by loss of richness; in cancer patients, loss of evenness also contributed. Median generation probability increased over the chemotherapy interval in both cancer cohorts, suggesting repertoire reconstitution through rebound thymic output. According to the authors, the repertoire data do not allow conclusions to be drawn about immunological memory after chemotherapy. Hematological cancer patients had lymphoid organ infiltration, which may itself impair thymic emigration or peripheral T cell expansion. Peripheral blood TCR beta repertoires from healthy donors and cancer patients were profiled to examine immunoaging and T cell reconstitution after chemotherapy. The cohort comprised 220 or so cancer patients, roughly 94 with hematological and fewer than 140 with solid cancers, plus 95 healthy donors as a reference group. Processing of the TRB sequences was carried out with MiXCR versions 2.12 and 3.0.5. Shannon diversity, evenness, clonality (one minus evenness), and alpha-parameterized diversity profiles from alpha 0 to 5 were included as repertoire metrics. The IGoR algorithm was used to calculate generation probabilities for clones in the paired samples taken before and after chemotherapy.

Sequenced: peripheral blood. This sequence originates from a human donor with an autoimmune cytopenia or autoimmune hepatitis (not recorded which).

The CDR3 is CASNRGRGTDTQYF. The rearranged segments are TRBV5-1 and TRBJ2-3; TCRdb's D call of TRBD1 is untestable without DNA. Measured from the cysteine to the phenylalanine, the CDR3 is 14 residues long. No DNA appears here. CDR1 and CDR2, looked up from the germline V gene, are SGHRS and YFSETQ. Joined to the reference TRBV5-1 and TRBJ2-3 proteins, this CDR3 gives the full variable domain: KAGVTQTPRYLIKTRGQQVTLSCSPISGHRSVSWYQQTPGQGLQFLFEYFSETQRNKGNFPGRFSGRQFSNSRSEMNVSTLELGDSALYLCASNRGRGTDTQYFGPGTRLTVL.